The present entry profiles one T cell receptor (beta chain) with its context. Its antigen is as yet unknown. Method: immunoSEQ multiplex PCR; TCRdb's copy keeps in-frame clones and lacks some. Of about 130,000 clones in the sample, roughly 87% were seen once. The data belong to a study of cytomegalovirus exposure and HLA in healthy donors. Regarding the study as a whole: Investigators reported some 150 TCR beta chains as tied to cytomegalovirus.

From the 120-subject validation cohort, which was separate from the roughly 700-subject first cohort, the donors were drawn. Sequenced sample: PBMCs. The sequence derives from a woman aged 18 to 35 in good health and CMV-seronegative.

This chain's CDR3 is CASSEAGQINEKLFF. CDR3 in DNA: TGTGCCAGCAGTGAAGCGGGACAGATAAATGAAAAACTGTTTTTT. The V gene is TRBV2, the J gene TRBJ1-4; 7 nucleotides align to TRBD1. The CDR3 contains 15 residues. V was pared by 0 bases and J by 5 bases, with 3 bases of the junction left unmatched. From germline, CDR1 is SNHLY and CDR2 FYNNEI.